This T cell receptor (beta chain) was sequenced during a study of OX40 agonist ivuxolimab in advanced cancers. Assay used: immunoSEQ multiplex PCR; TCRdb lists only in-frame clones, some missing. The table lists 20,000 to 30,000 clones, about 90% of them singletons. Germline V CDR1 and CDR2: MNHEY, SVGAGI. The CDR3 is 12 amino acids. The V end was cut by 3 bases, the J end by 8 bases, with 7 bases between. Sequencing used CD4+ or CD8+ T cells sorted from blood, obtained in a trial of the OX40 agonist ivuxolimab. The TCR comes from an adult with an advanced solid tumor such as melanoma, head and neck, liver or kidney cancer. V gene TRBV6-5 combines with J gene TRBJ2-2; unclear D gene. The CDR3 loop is CASSYAAGELFF. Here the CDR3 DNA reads TGTGCCAGCAGTTATGCGGCTGGGGAGCTGTTTTTT.